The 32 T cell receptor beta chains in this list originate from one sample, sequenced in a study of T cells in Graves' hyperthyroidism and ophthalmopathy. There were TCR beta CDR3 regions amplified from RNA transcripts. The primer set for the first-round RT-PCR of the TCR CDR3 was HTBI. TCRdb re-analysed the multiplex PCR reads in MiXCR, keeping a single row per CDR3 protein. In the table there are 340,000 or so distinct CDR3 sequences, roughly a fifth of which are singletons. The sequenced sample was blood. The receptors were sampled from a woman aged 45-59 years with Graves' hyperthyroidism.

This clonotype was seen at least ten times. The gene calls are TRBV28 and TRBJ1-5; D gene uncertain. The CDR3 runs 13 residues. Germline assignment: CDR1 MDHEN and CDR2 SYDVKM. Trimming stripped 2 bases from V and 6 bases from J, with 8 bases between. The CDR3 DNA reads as TGTGCCAGCAGTTTACTGGGAGGTCAGCCCCAGCATTTT. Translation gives CASSLLGGQPQHF. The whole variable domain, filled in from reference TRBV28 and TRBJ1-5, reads DVKVTQSSRYLVKRTGEKVFLECVQDMDHENMFWYRQDPGLGLRLIYFSYDVKMKEKGDIPEGYSVSREKKERFSLILESASTNQTSMYLCASSLLGGQPQHFGDGTRLSIL.

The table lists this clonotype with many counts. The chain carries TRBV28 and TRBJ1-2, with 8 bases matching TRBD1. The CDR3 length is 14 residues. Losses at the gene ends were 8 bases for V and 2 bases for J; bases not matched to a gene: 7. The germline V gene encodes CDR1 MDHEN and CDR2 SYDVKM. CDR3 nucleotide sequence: TGTGCCAGCGGAGCAGGGGGCGACAACTATGGCTACACCTTC. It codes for CASGAGGDNYGYTF.

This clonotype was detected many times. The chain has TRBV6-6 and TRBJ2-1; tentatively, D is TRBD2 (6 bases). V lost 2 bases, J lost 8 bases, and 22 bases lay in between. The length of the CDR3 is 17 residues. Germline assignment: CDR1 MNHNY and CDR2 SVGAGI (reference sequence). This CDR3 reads CASSYGGRRGPRDEQFF. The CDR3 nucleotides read TGTGCCAGCAGTTACGGAGGGCGGCGGGGCCCCCGGGATGAGCAGTTCTTC.

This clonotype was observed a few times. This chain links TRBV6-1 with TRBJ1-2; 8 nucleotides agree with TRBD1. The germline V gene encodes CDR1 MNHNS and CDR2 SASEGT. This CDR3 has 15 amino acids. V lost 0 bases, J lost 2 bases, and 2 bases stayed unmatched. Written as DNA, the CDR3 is TGTGCCAGCAGTGAAGCCTACAGGGGGAACTATGGCTACACCTTC. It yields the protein CASSEAYRGNYGYTF.

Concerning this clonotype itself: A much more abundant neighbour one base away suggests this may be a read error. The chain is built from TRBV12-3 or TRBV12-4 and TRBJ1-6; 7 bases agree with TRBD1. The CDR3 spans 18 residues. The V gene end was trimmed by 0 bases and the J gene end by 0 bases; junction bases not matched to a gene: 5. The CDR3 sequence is CASSLAPTGSSYNSPLHF. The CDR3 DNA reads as TGTGCCAGCAGTTTAGCGCCGACAGGGAGCTCCTATAATTCACCCCTCCACTTT.

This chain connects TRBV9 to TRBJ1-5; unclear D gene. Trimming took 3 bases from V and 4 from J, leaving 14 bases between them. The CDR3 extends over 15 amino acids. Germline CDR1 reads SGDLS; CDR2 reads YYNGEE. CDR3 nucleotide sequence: TGTGCCAGCAGCGCGGGAATCGCAGAAAATCAGCCCCAGCATTTT. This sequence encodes CASSAGIAENQPQHF. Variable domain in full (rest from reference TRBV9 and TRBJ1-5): DSGVTQTPKHLITATGQRVTLRCSPRSGDLSVYWYQQSLDQGLQFLIQYYNGEERAKGNILERFSAQQFPDLHSELNLSSLELGDSALYFCASSAGIAENQPQHFGDGTRLSIL.

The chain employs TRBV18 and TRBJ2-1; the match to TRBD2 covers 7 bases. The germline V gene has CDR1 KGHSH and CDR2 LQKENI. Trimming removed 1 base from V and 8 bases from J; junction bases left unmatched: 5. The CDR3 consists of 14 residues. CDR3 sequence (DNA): TGTGCCAGCTCACCACTGGGCGGGAGAGATGAGCAGTTCTTC. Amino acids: CASSPLGGRDEQFF. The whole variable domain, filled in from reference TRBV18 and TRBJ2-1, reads NAGVMQNPRHLVRRRGQEARLRCSPMKGHSHVYWYRQLPEEGLKFMVYLQKENIIDESGMPKERFSAEFPKEGPSILRIQQVVRGDSAAYFCASSPLGGRDEQFFGPGTRLTVL.

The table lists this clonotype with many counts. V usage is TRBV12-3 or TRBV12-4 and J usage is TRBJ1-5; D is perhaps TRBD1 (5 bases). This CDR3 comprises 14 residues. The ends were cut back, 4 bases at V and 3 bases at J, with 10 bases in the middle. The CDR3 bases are TGTGCCAGCAGTTCGGGGCGAGACAATCAGCCCCAGCATTTT. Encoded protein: CASSSGRDNQPQHF.

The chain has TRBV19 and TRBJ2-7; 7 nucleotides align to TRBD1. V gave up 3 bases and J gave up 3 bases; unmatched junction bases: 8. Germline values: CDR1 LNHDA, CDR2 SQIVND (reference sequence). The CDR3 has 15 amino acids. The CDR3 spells CASSIRDSDVYEQYF. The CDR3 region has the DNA TGTGCCAGTAGTATTCGGGACAGCGATGTCTACGAGCAGTACTTC.

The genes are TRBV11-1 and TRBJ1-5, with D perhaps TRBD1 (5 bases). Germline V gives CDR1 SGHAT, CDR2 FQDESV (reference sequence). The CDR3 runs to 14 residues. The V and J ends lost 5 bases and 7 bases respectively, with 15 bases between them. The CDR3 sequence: CASSRLEGRQPQHF. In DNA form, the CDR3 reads TGTGCCAGCAGCCGGCTCGAGGGGCGGCAGCCCCAGCATTTT.

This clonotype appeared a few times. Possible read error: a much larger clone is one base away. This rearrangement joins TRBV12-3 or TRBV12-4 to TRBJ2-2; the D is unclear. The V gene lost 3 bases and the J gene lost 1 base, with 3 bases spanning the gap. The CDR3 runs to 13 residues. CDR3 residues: CASSFKNTGELFF. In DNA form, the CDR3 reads TGTGCCAGCAGTTTCAAGAACACCGGGGAGCTGTTTTTT.

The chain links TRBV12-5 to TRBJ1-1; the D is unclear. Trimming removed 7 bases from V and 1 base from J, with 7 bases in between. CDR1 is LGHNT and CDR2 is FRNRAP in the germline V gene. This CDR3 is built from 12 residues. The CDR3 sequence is CASAWENTEAFF. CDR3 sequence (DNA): TGTGCTAGTGCCTGGGAGAACACTGAAGCTTTCTTT.

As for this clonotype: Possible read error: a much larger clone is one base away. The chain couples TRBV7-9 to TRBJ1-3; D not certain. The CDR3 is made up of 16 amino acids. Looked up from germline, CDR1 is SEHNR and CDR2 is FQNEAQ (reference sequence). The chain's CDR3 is CTSSLAPRYSGNTIYF. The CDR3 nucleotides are TGTACCAGCAGCTTAGCGCCTCGTTACTCTGGAAACACCATATATTTT.

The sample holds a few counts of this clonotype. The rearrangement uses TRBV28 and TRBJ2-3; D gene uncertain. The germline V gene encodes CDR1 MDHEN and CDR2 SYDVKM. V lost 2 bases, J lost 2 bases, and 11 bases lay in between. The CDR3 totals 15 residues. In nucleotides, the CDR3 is TGTGCCAGCAGTTTAGGCCTGGATTACACAGATACGCAGTATTTT. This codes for CASSLGLDYTDTQYF.

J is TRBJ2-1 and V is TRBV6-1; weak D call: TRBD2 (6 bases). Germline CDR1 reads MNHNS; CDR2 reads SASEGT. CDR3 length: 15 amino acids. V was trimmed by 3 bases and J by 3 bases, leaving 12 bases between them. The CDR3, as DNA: TGTGCCAGCAGTGACCTGCGGGGAGGCTACAATGAGCAGTTCTTC. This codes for CASSDLRGGYNEQFF.

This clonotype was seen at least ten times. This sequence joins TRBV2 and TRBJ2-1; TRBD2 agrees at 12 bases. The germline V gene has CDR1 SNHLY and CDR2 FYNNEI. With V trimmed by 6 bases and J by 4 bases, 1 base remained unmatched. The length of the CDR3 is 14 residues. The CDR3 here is CASRLAGGYNEQFF. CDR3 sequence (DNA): TGTGCCAGCAGACTAGCGGGAGGATACAATGAGCAGTTCTTC.

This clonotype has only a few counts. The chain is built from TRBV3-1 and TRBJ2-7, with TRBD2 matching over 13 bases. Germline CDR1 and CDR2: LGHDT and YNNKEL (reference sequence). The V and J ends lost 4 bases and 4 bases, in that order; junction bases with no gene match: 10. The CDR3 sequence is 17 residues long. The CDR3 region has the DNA TGTGCCAGCAGCCCTGGGACTAGCGGGATGAGATTGTACGAGCAGTACTTC. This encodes CASSPGTSGMRLYEQYF.

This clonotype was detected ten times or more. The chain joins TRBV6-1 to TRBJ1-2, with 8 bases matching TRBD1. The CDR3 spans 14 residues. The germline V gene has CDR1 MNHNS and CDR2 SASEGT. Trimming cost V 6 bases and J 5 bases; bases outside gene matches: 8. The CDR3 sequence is CASSEGRGLYGYTF. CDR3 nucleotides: TGTGCCAGCAGCGAGGGCAGGGGGCTTTATGGCTACACCTTC.

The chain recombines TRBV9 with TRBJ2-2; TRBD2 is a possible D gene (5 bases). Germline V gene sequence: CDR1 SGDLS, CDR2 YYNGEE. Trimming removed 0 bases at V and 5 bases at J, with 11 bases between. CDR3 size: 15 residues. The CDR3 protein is CASSVGPGVTGELFF. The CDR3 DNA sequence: TGTGCCAGCAGCGTAGGCCCCGGGGTTACCGGGGAGCTGTTTTTT.

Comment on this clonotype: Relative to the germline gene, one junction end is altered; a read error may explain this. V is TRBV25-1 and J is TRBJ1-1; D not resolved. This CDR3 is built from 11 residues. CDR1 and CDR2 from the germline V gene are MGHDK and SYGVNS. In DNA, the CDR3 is TGTGCCAGCAGTGAAGGCACTAAAGCTTTCTTT. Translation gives CASSEGTKAFF.

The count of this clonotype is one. CDR3 DNA: TGCGCCAGCAGCCAAGTGCAGGGGGCGCCGAACACTGAAGCTTTCTTT. Its translation: CASSQVQGAPNTEAFF. The V call is TRBV4-1, the J call TRBJ1-1, with 8 bases that match TRBD1. The CDR3 covers 16 residues. J was trimmed by 1 base and V by 1 base; bases with no gene match: 5. Germline CDR1 and CDR2: MGHRA and YSYEKL.

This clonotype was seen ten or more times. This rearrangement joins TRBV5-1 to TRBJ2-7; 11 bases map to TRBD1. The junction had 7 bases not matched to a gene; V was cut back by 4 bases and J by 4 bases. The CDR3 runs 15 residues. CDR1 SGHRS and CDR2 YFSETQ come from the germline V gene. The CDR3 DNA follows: TGCGCCAGCAGCGTCCTCGGGACAGGGGGATACGAGCAGTACTTC. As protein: CASSVLGTGGYEQYF.

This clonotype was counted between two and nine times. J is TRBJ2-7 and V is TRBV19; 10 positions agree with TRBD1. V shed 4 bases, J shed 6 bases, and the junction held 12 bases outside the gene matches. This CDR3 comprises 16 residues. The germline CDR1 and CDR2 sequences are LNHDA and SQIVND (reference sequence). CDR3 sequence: CASSTRLGQGTGEQYF. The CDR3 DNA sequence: TGTGCCAGTAGTACCAGGCTGGGACAGGGGACTGGCGAGCAGTACTTC. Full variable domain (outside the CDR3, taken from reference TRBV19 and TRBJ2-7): DGGITQSPKYLFRKEGQNVTLSCEQNLNHDAMYWYRQDPGQGLRLIYYSQIVNDFQKGDIAEGYSVSREKKESFPLTVTSAQKNPTAFYLCASSTRLGQGTGEQYFGPGTRLTVT.

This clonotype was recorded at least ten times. CDR3 region: CASSSGFPSYEQYF. In DNA, the CDR3 is TGTGCCAGCAGTTCGGGATTCCCCTCCTACGAGCAGTACTTC. The chain employs TRBV28 and TRBJ2-7, with a weak D call TRBD2 (5 bases). Germline V gene data show CDR1 as MDHEN and CDR2 as SYDVKM. The length of the CDR3 is 14 residues. Trimming removed 4 bases from V and 0 bases from J, with 10 bases in between.

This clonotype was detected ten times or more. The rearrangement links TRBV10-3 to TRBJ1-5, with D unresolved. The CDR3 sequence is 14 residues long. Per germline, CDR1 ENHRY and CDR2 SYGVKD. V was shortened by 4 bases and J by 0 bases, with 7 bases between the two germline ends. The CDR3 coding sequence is TGTGCCATCAGTGTGATTAATAGCAATCAGCCCCAGCATTTT. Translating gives CAISVINSNQPQHF.

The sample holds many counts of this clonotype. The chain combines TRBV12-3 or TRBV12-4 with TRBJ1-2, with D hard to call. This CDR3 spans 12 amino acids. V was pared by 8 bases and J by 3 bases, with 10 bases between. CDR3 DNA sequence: TGTGCCAGCGTCCGATTGGACTATGGCTACACCTTC. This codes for CASVRLDYGYTF.

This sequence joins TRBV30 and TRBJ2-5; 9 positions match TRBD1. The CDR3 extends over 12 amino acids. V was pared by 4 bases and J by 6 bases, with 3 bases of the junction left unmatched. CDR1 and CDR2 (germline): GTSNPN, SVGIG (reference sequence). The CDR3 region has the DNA TGTGCCTGGACCGGGACAGGGAAGACCCAGTACTTC. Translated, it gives CAWTGTGKTQYF.

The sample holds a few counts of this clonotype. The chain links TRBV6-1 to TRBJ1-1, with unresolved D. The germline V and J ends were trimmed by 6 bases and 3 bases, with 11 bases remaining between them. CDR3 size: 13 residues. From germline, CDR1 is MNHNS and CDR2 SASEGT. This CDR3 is CASRETADTEAFF. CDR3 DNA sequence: TGTGCCAGCAGGGAGACTGCAGACACTGAAGCTTTCTTT.

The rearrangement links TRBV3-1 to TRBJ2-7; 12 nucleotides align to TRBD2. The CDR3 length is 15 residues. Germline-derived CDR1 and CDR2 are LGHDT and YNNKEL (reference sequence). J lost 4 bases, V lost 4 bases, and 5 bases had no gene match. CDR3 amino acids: CASSPTTSGRYEQYF. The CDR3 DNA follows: TGTGCCAGCAGCCCCACCACTAGCGGGAGGTACGAGCAGTACTTC.

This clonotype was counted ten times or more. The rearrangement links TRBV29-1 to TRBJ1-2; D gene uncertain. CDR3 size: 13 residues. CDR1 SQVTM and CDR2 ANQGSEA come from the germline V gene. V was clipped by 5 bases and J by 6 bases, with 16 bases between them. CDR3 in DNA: TGCAGCGTTTTTATCACCAATGGGGATGGCTACACCTTC. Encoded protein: CSVFITNGDGYTF.

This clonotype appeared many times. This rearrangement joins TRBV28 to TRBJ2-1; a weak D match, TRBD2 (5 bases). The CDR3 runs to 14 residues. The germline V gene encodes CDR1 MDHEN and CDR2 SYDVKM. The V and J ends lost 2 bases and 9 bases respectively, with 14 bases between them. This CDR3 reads CASSLNYPEGEQFF. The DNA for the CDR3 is TGTGCCAGCAGTTTAAACTACCCCGAGGGTGAGCAGTTCTTC.

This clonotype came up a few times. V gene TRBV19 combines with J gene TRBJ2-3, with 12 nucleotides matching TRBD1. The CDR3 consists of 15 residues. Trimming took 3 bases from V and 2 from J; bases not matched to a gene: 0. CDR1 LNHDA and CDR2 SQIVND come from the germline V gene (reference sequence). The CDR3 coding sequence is TGTGCCAGTAGTATGGGACAGGGGGCCACAGATACGCAGTATTTT. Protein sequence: CASSMGQGATDTQYF.